The present T cell receptor (beta chain) was sequenced within a study of blood T cells in healthy people across ages. Using a J-beta primer mix together with a sample-barcoded 5' primer, a second PCR was run for about 7 to 12 cycles. TCRdb independently ran MiXCR on the 5' RACE reads; one entry per CDR3 protein. The sample lists approximately 1,700,000 distinct CDR3 sequences, approximately 39% occurring once. For this clonotype: Its antigen is currently unknown.

Germline V gene lookup returns CDR1 SGDLS and CDR2 YYNGEE. The CDR3 consists of 16 residues. Losses at the gene ends were 3 bases for V and 8 bases for J; bases not matched to a gene: 5. Study-wide findings and caveats: Aged donors had fewer naive CD4+ cells and lower diversity than long-lived donors. Measured against age, TCR beta diversity per million T cells decreased in a roughly linear manner.

The chain couples TRBV9 to TRBJ2-4; 16 positions agree with TRBD2. The origin of this receptor is a human donor in good health. The material sequenced was blood. Here the CDR3 DNA reads TGTGCCAGCAGCGCTGGGACTAGCGGGGGGGAGGACATTCAGTACTTC. Its protein product is CASSAGTSGGEDIQYF.